This T cell receptor beta chain appears in the sequencing data of a study of blood T cell repertoires in COVID-19 (dated by TCRdb to the early 2020s). Describing the broader study: Collaborator samples came from the United States, Italy and Spain and covered acute and convalescent phases of COVID-19. Where available, HLA class I and class II types were obtained from metadata supplied by the sample provider rather than from assay-based typing. The prospective study material was composed of cDNA or gDNA derived from T cells, B-cell-depleted T cells, or PBMCs. The repertoires were released in a freely available public database intended as a resource for research on the immune response to SARS-CoV-2. The samples were drawn from two sources: the first 160 participants of the ongoing ImmuneRACE study, and 1,000 to 1,500 subjects contributed by 6 global collaborators. The dataset comprised deeply sampled blood TCRbeta repertoires from subjects exposed to, actively infected with, or recovered from COVID-19. The sample metadata nearly always contained a de-identified subject ID, COVID-19 status, age in years and sex. The study at large found these results: The quantity of clinical and demographic metadata differed by source and by participant and was supplied without curation.

On this clone: There is no known antigen for this receptor. No base qualities exist here, and no much larger clone lies one base off it.

TCRbeta CDR3 regions were amplified from genomic DNA by means of the immunoSEQ Assay, a bias-controlled multiplex PCR. As for how the authors treated the data: Within the assay, amplification of reference gene primers was used to estimate how many nucleated cells each sample contained. To quantify the absolute abundance of each unique TCRbeta CDR3 rearrangement, sequence reads were collapsed and filtered. For each sample, productive Simpson clonality was calculated by taking the square root of Simpson's diversity index across productive rearrangements. What TCRdb holds here is the immuneACCESS table cut down to in-frame rearrangements. Part of the clones is not present; checked against another copy, under half of the missing clones reflect an unresolved V gene, and the others are unexplained. V and J calls and clone size follow that table, whereas D and trimming were derived from the DNA. The sample records 200,000 to 250,000 clones, 83% of which are singletons. The ten top clones hold 6% to 9.5% of the sample.

Whole blood was collected in K2EDTA tubes by collaborating institutions according to the institutions' own protocols. For TCRbeta analysis, collaborators shipped samples in one of three forms: frozen whole blood, isolated PBMCs, or DNA extracted from either of those sample types. The TCR was taken from a woman in her forties or fifties with acute or convalescent COVID-19. The sample consisted of peripheral blood.

The CDR3 region: CASRPPGYTEAFF. The DNA is TGTGCCAGCAGGCCTCCCGGTTACACTGAAGCTTTCTTT. In this chain, TRBV28 is recombined with TRBJ1-1; the D gene lacks a confident call. The CDR3 numbers 13 residues from cysteine through phenylalanine. The kept DNA is CDR3 alone, 39 bases in frame from the first base. Looking up the germline V gene yields CDR1 MDHEN and CDR2 SYDVKM. V is shortened by 6 bases, J by 3 bases, and the region joining them spans 11 bases.